This entry describes one T cell receptor beta chain. These data belong to a study of Ad26.COV2.S vaccination and SARS-CoV-2 variants. The CDR3 length is 16 residues. The germline CDR1 and CDR2 sequences are MRHNA and SNTAGT. V was trimmed by 3 bases and J by 4 bases, leaving 17 bases between them. Treatment noted: 19 received Ad26.COV2.S at low or high dose, single or two shots; about 5 received placebo; per-sample allocation not given. Sampling was done on day 63 after the first vaccine or placebo injection. Profiling relied on immunoSEQ multiplex PCR, and the TCRdb table lists in-frame clones only, not all of them. The data show over 200,000 clones, 88% seen once.

Sequenced here: peripheral blood, sampled in a trial of Ad26.COV2.S vaccine versus placebo. The J gene is TRBJ2-3, the V gene TRBV6-4; D is possibly TRBD1 or TRBD2 (5 bases each). The TCR sequence derives from a person aged 18 to 59 who received the Ad26.COV2.S COVID-19 vaccine or a placebo. CDR3 DNA sequence: TGTGCCAGCAGTGAAGGCGCGAGGGGTGGCGCAGATACGCAGTATTTT. Translated: CASSEGARGGADTQYF.